The rows below give T cell receptor beta chains drawn from one sample of a study of T cell responses to AZD1222 COVID-19 vaccine. The method was immunoSEQ multiplex PCR; TCRdb's version includes in-frame clones alone and lacks a portion of them. Here the sample spans 100,000 to 150,000 clones, 89% being singletons. Sequenced material: peripheral blood, taken on day 0 of AZD1222 vaccination. The receptors shown here come from an adult in good health. The CDR3 runs from the conserved cysteine through the conserved F or W. D genes are given only for firm matches. Size tells how often a clone was seen (once, few, many) or the class of an expanded clone, and some rows leave it out.

V,D,J,size,CDR3,DNA
TRBV24-1,.,TRBJ2-1,once,CATSDGRGQAYGRFF,TGTGCCACCAGTGATGGAAGGGGACAAGCTTATGGGCGGTTCTTC
TRBV6-5,.,TRBJ2-2,.,CASSQTQMAGELFF,TGTGCCAGCAGCCAGACTCAAATGGCGGGGGAGCTGTTTTTT
TRBV5-8,.,TRBJ2-7,.,CASSVARDSTLAYEQYF,TGTGCCAGCAGCGTGGCCCGGGACTCAACCTTGGCCTACGAGCAGTACTTC
TRBV29-1,TRBD1,TRBJ1-4,.,CSAGQGVGEKLFF,TGCAGCGCTGGACAGGGGGTGGGTGAAAAACTGTTTTTT
TRBV18,.,TRBJ1-4,.,CASSPPSQGTEKLFF,TGTGCCAGCTCACCCCCGTCCCAGGGGACTGAAAAACTGTTTTTT
TRBV27,TRBD2,TRBJ2-1,.,CASRASGRANEQFF,TGTGCCAGCAGGGCTAGCGGGAGGGCTAATGAGCAGTTCTTC
TRBV3-1/TRBV3-2,.,TRBJ2-7,.,CASSQDRGLTSYEQYF,TGTGCCAGCAGCCAAGATCGAGGACTAACCTCCTACGAGCAGTACTTC
TRBV3-1/TRBV3-2,.,TRBJ1-1,once,CASSQASEAFF,TGTGCCAGCAGCCAAGCGAGTGAAGCTTTCTTT
TRBV2,.,TRBJ1-1,.,CAGASTAYTEAFF,TGTGCCGGAGCGTCGACAGCTTACACTGAAGCTTTCTTT
TRBV9,.,TRBJ1-3,.,CASSVESNSGNTIYF,TGTGCCAGCAGCGTAGAGTCAAACTCTGGAAACACCATATATTTT
TRBV5-1,.,TRBJ2-7,.,CASSLVSYEQYF,TGCGCCAGCAGCTTGGTCTCCTACGAGCAGTACTTC
TRBV18,.,TRBJ1-1,.,CASSPLDGNTEAFF,TGTGCCAGCTCACCACTCGACGGAAACACTGAAGCTTTCTTT
TRBV28,TRBD2,TRBJ2-2,.,CASSSVPSGDTGELFF,TGTGCCAGCAGTTCCGTGCCGAGCGGGGACACCGGGGAGCTGTTTTTT
TRBV30,.,TRBJ2-7,.,CAWSDGTATYEQYF,TGTGCCTGGTCGGACGGGACGGCAACTTACGAGCAGTACTTC
TRBV28,TRBD2,TRBJ2-7,.,CASTFGGGRADSTYEQYF,TGTGCCAGCACTTTCGGTGGCGGGAGGGCCGACTCTACCTACGAGCAGTACTTC
TRBV6-4,TRBD2,TRBJ2-2,few,CASSPGEGGELFF,TGTGCCAGCAGTCCCGGGGAGGGCGGGGAGCTGTTTTTT
TRBV29-1,.,TRBJ2-7,.,CSVDAGTYEQYF,TGCAGCGTTGACGCGGGAACCTACGAGCAGTACTTC
TRBV6-5,.,TRBJ1-2,.,CASSYGGVAGYTF,TGTGCCAGCAGTTACGGCGGGGTAGCTGGCTACACCTTC
TRBV5-8,TRBD1,TRBJ1-4,.,CASSPQYRGGYEKLFF,TGTGCCAGCAGTCCCCAGTACAGGGGAGGTTATGAAAAACTGTTTTTT
TRBV5-6,.,TRBJ2-7,.,CASSFLTSIPEQYF,TGTGCCAGCAGCTTCCTGACGTCGATCCCCGAGCAGTACTTC
TRBV30,TRBD1,TRBJ1-1,.,CAWRGQGMVSAFF,TGTGCCTGGAGGGGACAGGGGATGGTGAGTGCTTTCTTT
TRBV15,.,TRBJ2-7,.,CATSRDRGFNYEQYF,TGTGCCACCAGCAGAGATCGCGGGTTTAACTACGAGCAGTACTTC
TRBV28,TRBD2,TRBJ2-1,.,CASSSYPTSGRMLDEQFF,TGTGCCAGCAGCTCTTATCCGACTAGCGGGAGGATGCTAGATGAGCAGTTCTTC
TRBV13,TRBD2,TRBJ2-7,.,CASSPSGYEQYF,TGTGCCAGCAGTCCTAGCGGATACGAGCAGTACTTC
TRBV28,.,TRBJ2-7,.,CASSPGFEQYF,TGTGCCAGCAGTCCCGGGTTCGAGCAGTACTTC
TRBV11-3,.,TRBJ2-1,.,CASSLATGPSNEQFF,TGTGCCAGCAGCTTAGCGACCGGCCCCTCCAATGAGCAGTTCTTC
TRBV27,.,TRBJ2-3,.,CANPKFGTASTDTQYF,TGTGCCAACCCAAAATTTGGGACGGCTAGCACAGATACGCAGTATTTT
TRBV5-1,.,TRBJ2-1,.,CASSPYGNEQFF,TGCGCCAGCAGCCCGTATGGCAATGAGCAGTTCTTC
TRBV6-5,.,TRBJ2-7,once,CASSYSGVYEQYF,TGTGCCAGCAGTTACTCGGGTGTCTACGAGCAGTACTTC
TRBV7-9,.,TRBJ2-7,.,CASSLAFYGFLYEQYF,TGTGCCAGCAGCTTAGCGTTCTATGGATTTCTGTACGAGCAGTACTTC
TRBV25-1,.,TRBJ1-3,.,CASSEGYSLSGNTIYF,TGTGCCAGCAGTGAAGGGTACAGCCTCTCTGGAAACACCATATATTTT
TRBV6-2/TRBV6-3,TRBD2,TRBJ2-7,.,CASSFGRAYEQYF,TGTGCCAGCAGTTTCGGGAGGGCCTACGAGCAGTACTTC
TRBV28,.,TRBJ2-7,.,CASSLIRARFYEQYF,TGTGCCAGCAGTTTAATCAGGGCCCGGTTCTACGAGCAGTACTTC
TRBV23-1,.,TRBJ1-4,.,CASSQSTVSEGKLFF,TGCGCCAGCAGCCAGTCAACTGTGAGCGAGGGAAAACTGTTTTTT
TRBV5-1,TRBD1,TRBJ1-1,.,CASSSYRGRTEAFF,TGCGCCAGCAGCTCGTACAGGGGGCGGACTGAAGCTTTCTTT
TRBV6-5,TRBD2,TRBJ2-1,.,CAATLAGSTYNEQFF,TGTGCCGCGACTCTAGCGGGCTCGACCTACAATGAGCAGTTCTTC